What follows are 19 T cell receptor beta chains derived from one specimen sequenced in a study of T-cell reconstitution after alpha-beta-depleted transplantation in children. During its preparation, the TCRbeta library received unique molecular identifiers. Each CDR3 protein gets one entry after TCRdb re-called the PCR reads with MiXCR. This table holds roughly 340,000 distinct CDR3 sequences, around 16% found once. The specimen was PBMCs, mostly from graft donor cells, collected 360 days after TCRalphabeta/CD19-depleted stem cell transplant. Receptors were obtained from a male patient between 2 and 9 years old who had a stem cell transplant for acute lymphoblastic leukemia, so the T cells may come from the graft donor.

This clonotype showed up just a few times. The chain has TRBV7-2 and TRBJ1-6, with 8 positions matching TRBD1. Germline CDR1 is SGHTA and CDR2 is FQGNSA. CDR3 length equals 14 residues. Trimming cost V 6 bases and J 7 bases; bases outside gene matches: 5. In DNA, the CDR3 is TGTGCCAGCAGTTTTGACAGGGGAAATTCACCCCTCCACTTT. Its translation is CASSFDRGNSPLHF.

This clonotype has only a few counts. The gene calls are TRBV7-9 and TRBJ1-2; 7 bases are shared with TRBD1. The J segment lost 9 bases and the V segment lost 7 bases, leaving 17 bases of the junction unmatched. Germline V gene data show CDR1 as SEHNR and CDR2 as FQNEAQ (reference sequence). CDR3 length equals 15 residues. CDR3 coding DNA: TGTGCCAGCACCAAGGCCGGCAGGGGGGTCTTGAGCTACACCTTC. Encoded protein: CASTKAGRGVLSYTF.

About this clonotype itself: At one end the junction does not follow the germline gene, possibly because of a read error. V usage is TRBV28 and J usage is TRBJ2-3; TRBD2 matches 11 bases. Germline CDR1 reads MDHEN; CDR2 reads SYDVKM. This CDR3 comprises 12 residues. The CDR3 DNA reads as TGCGGTAGCGGGAGGGCCGTGGATACGCAGTATTTT. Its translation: CGSGRAVDTQYF.

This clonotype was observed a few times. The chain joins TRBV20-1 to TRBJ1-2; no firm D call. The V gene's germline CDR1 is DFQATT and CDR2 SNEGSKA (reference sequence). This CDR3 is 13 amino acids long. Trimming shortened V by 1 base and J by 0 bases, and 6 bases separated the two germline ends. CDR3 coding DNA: TGCAGTGCTAGAGGCGGAGCTAACTATGGCTACACCTTC. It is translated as CSARGGANYGYTF.

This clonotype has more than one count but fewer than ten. Written as DNA, the CDR3 is TGTGCCAGCAGCGTAGAGACTCCGGGACTAACCTCCTACAATGAGCAGTTCTTC. This sequence encodes CASSVETPGLTSYNEQFF. V gene TRBV9 combines with J gene TRBJ2-1; 7 nucleotides agree with TRBD2. Trimming at V came to 0 bases and at J to 0 bases, leaving 9 bases not matched to a gene. Germline V gene sequence: CDR1 SGDLS, CDR2 YYNGEE. CDR3 length: 18 residues.

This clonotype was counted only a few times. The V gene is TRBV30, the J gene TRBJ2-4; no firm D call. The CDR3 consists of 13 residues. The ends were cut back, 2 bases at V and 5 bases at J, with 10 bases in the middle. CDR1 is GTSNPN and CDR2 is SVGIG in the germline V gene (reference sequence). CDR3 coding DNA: TGTGCCTGGAGTCTCTGGGGTCAAAACATTCAGTACTTC. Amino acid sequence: CAWSLWGQNIQYF.

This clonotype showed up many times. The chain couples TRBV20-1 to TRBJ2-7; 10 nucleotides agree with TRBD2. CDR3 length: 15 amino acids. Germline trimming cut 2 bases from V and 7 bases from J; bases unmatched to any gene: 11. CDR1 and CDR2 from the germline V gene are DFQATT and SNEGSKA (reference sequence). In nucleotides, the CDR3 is TGCAGTGCTAGACCCGGGACTAGCGTTATAGAGGAGCAGTACTTC. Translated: CSARPGTSVIEEQYF.

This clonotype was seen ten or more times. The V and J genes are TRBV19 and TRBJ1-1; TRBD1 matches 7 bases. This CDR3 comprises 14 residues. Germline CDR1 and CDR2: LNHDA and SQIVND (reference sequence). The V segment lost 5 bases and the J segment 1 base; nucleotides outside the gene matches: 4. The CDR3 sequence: CASSARQGNTEAFF. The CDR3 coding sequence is TGTGCCAGTAGTGCTAGACAGGGGAACACTGAAGCTTTCTTT.

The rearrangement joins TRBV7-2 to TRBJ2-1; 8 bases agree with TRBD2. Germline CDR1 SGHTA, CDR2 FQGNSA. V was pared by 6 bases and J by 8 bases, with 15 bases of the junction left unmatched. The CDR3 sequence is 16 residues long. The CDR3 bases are TGTGCCAGCAGACAACAGAACGGGAGGGCCAAGGATGAGCAGTTCTTC. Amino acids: CASRQQNGRAKDEQFF.

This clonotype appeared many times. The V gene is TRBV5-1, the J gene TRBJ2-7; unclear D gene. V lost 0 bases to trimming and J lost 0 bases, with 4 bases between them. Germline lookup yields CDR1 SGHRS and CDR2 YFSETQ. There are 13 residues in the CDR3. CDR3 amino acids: CASSLDFSYEQYF. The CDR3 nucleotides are TGCGCCAGCAGCTTGGACTTCTCCTACGAGCAGTACTTC.

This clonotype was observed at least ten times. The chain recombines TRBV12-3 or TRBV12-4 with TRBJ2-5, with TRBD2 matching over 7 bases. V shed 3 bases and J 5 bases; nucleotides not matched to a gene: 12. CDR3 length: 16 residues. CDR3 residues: CASSLPSASGPETQYF. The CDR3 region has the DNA TGTGCCAGCAGTTTGCCCTCGGCTAGCGGTCCCGAGACCCAGTACTTC.

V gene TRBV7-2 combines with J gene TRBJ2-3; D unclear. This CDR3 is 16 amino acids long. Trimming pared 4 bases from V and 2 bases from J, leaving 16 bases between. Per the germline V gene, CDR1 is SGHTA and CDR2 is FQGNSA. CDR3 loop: CASSSRLVWDTDTQYF. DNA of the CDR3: TGTGCCAGCAGCTCCCGACTCGTATGGGACACAGATACGCAGTATTTT. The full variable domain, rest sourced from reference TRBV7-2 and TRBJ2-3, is GAGVSQSPSNKVTEKGKDVELRCDPISGHTALYWYRQSLGQGLEFLIYFQGNSAPDKSGLPSDRFSAERTGGSVSTLTIQRTQQEDSAVYLCASSSRLVWDTDTQYFGPGTRLTVL.

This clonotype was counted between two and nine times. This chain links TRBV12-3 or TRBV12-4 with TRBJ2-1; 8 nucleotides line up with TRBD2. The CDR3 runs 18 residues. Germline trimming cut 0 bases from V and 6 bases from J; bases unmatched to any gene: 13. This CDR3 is CASSLAYKLAVRRNEQFF. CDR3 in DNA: TGTGCCAGCAGTTTAGCGTATAAACTAGCGGTGCGGCGCAATGAGCAGTTCTTC.

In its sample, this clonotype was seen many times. CDR3 protein: CASSHRTGTNSPLHF. CDR3 sequence (DNA): TGCGCCAGCAGCCACCGGACAGGGACTAATTCACCCCTCCACTTT. The rearrangement links TRBV5-1 to TRBJ1-6, with 8 bases aligning to TRBD1. V shed 4 bases, J shed 6 bases, and the junction held 6 bases outside the gene matches. This CDR3 contains 15 residues. Germline V gene data show CDR1 as SGHRS and CDR2 as YFSETQ.

The chain's CDR3 is CSVTGSPPEAFF. In nucleotides, the CDR3 is TGCAGCGTGACAGGATCCCCTCCTGAAGCTTTCTTT. The genes are TRBV29-1 and TRBJ1-1; D may be TRBD1 (6 bases). V dropped 6 bases and J dropped 6 bases, with 14 bases sitting between them. The CDR3 loop spans 12 amino acids. CDR1 and CDR2 from the germline V gene are SQVTM and ANQGSEA.

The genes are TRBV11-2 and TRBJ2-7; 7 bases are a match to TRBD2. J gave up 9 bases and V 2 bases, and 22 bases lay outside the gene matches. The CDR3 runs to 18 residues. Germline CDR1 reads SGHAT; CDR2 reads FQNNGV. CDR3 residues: CASSLTGGGTRLSPWQYF. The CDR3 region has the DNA TGTGCCAGCAGCTTAACTGGGGGGGGGACGAGGTTGTCGCCGTGGCAGTACTTC.

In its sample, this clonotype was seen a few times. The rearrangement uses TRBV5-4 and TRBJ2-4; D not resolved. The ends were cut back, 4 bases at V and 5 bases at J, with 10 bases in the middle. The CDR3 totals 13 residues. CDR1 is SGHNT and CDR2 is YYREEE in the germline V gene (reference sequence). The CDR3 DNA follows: TGTGCCAGCAGCCCCCCTGACGAAAACATTCAGTACTTC. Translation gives CASSPPDENIQYF.

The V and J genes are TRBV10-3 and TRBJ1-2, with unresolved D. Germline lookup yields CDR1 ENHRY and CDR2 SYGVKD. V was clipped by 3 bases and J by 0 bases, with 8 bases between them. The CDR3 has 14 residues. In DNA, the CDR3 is TGTGCCATCAGTGATCACGTTCCTAACTATGGCTACACCTTC. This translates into CAISDHVPNYGYTF.

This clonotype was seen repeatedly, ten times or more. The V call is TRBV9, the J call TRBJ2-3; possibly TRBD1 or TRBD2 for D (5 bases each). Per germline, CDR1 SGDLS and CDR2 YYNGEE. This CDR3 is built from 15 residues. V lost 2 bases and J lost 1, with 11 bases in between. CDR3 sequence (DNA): TGTGCCAGCAGCGTGTGGGACGGGGGCACAGATACGCAGTATTTT. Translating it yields CASSVWDGGTDTQYF.